This T cell receptor beta chain was sequenced for a study of T cells in tuberculosis (dated by TCRdb to the late 2010s). A note on the overall study: In the study, CD1B tetramers and high-throughput TCR immunosequencing were combined to characterize T cells specific for the mycobacterial lipid antigen glucose monomycolate (GMM). The paper's findings and limits, for the study overall: T cells that bind the CD1B-GMM tetramer with low affinity may not have been captured by the stringent sort gate.

TCR-alpha and TCR-beta chains were sequenced unpaired, so chain pairing information was not available. The immunoSEQ multiplex PCR assay was used to generate TCR libraries, with TCR-beta and/or TCR-alpha/delta assays applied to each sample. The Illumina high-throughput platform was used to sequence the amplified TCR libraries. The paper's data handling went like this. Clustering and dimensionality reduction relied on pairwise TCRdist distances among GMM-specific receptors from T cells that were either sorted ex vivo or expanded in vitro. Sequence motifs defined by gene usage and CDR3 content were tested for enrichment in tetramer-positive versus tetramer-negative populations. TCRdb holds this immuneACCESS table with in-frame rearrangements only. Some clones are missing; in checked studies, unresolved V genes explain under half, and the rest has no known cause. V, J and clone size are taken as reported in that table, and D and trimming were inferred from the DNA itself. The sample table records 61,000 or so clones; around 81% of these occur just once. The ten largest clonotypes hold 9.5% to 15% of the sample.

Comments on this clone: No base quality information exists; no much larger clone differs at one position.

PBMC were thawed, rested overnight, stained with GMM-loaded CD1B tetramer, a Live/Dead dye and anti-CD3, and then sorted on a FACS Aria II. CD1B tetramers were loaded with C32 glucose monomycolate purified from Rhodococcus equi. Before cryopreservation, the PBMC used for tetramer sorting had been depleted of CD14-expressing monocytes as part of a separate study. About 100,000 tetramer-negative cells were sorted from each donor and analyzed alongside the tetramer-positive cells. GMM-loaded CD1B tetramers were used to sort antigen-specific T cells from four healthy South African adults. The source of this sequence is an adult woman with latent tuberculosis. Sample: CD1b-GMM tetramer-negative cells sorted from PBMCs. The intended sense of this specimen's cell subset or site label: T cells not binding CD1B-GMM tetramer, sorted from same donor.

CDR3 sequence: CASSQTLTGVRYYEQYF. The DNA sequence reads TGTGCCAGCAGCCAGACCCTGACAGGGGTAAGGTATTACGAGCAGTACTTC. The V and J genes are TRBV2 and TRBJ2-7, with 8 junctional bases fitting TRBD1. Germline trimming amounts to 6 bases on V and 4 bases on J, with 17 as the count of junction bases outside the gene matches. Reading the germline V gene gives CDR1 SNHLY and CDR2 FYNNEI. The CDR3 spans 17 residues, from the cysteine through the phenylalanine. Solely the CDR3 DNA is kept, with 51 bases framed from the first base. Joined to the reference TRBV2 and TRBJ2-7 proteins, this CDR3 gives the full variable domain: EPEVTQTPSHQVTQMGQEVILRCVPISNHLYFYWYRQILGQKVEFLVSFYNNEISEKSEIFDDQFSVERPDGSNFTLKIRSTKLEDSAMYFCASSQTLTGVRYYEQYFGPGTRLTVT.